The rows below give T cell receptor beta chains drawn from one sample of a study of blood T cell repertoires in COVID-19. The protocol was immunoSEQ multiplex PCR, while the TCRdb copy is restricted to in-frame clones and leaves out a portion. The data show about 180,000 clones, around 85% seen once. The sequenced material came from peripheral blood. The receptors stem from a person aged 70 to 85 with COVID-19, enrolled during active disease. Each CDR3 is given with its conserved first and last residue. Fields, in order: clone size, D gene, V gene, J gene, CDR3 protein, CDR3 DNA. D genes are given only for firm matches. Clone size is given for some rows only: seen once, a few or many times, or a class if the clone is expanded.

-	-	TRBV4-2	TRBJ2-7	CASSQEATEDYEQYF	TGTGCCAGCAGCCAAGAAGCGACAGAAGACTACGAGCAGTACTTC
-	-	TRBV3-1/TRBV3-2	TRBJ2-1	CASSLILGANEQFF	TGTGCCAGCAGCCTCATACTTGGGGCCAATGAGCAGTTCTTC
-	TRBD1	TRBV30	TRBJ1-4	CAWSGTGGRNEKLFF	TGTGCCTGGAGCGGGACAGGGGGCCGGAATGAAAAACTGTTTTTT
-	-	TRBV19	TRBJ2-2	CASTGANTGELFF	TGTGCCAGTACGGGAGCGAACACCGGGGAGCTGTTTTTT
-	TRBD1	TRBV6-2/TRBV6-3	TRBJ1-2	CASSADRGRSYTF	TGTGCCAGCAGTGCCGACAGGGGTAGGAGCTACACCTTC
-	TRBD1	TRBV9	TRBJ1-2	CASSARGQGYTF	TGTGCCAGCAGCGCCAGGGGGCAAGGCTACACCTTC
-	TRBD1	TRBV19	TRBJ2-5	CASSFTGGETQYF	TGTGCCAGTAGTTTTACAGGGGGAGAGACCCAGTACTTC
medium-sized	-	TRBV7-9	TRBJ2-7	CASSSPGAVLYEQYF	TGTGCCAGCAGCTCGCCTGGGGCAGTGCTCTACGAGCAGTACTTC
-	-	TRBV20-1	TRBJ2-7	CSARADSRTSF	TGCAGTGCTAGAGCGGACAGCCGGACTAGTTTC
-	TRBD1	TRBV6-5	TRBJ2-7	CASSRDRDYEQYF	TGTGCCAGCAGTCGGGACAGGGACTACGAGCAGTACTTC
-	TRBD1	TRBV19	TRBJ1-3	CASRTPGTGTIYF	TGTGCCAGCCGAACTCCAGGGACAGGCACCATATATTTT
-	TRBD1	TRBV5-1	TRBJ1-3	CASSLYGDSSGNTIYF	TGCGCCAGCAGCTTGTATGGGGACAGCTCTGGAAACACCATATATTTT
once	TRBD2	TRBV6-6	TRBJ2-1	CASSYSTRLAGNEQFF	TGTGCCAGCAGTTACTCGACAAGACTAGCCGGCAATGAGCAGTTCTTC
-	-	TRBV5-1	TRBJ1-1	CASSSNGGAEAFF	TGCGCCAGCAGCTCTAATGGGGGGGCTGAAGCTTTCTTT
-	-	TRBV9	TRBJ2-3	CASSTTTPDTQYF	TGTGCCAGCAGCACGACTACGCCGGATACGCAGTATTTT
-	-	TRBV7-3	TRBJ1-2	CASSLTEGGPYGYTF	TGTGCCAGCAGCTTAACGGAAGGCGGTCCTTATGGCTACACCTTC
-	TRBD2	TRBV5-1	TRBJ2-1	CASSLGVSSGSYEQFF	TGCGCCAGCAGCTTGGGGGTGAGTAGCGGGAGCTATGAGCAGTTCTTC
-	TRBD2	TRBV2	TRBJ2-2	CASRLAEWGTGELFF	TGTGCCAGCAGACTAGCGGAGTGGGGCACCGGGGAGCTGTTTTTT
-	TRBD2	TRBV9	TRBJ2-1	CASSALGLAGLDEQFF	TGTGCCAGCAGCGCCTTAGGACTAGCGGGGTTGGATGAGCAGTTCTTC
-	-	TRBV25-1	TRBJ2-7	CASSRFGGYEQYF	TGTGCCAGCAGCCGATTCGGGGGCTACGAGCAGTACTTC
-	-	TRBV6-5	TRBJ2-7	CASPGRFFHEQYF	TGTGCCAGCCCAGGGCGCTTTTTCCACGAGCAGTACTTC
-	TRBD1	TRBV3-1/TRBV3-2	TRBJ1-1	CASSQLDRQAFF	TGTGCCAGCAGCCAATTGGACAGGCAAGCTTTCTTT
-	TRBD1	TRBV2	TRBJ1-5	CATRGPESNQPQHF	TGTGCCACCAGGGGGCCGGAGAGCAATCAGCCCCAGCATTTT
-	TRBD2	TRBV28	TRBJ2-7	CASSEPGLAGHEQYF	TGTGCCAGCAGCGAGCCGGGACTAGCGGGACACGAGCAGTACTTC
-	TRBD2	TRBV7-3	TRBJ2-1	CASSLFVGTSGIYEQFF	TGTGCCAGCAGCTTATTTGTTGGGACTAGCGGGATCTATGAGCAGTTCTTC
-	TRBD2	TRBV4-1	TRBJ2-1	CASSPIERGSYNEQFF	TGCGCCAGCAGCCCCATTGAGCGGGGATCCTACAATGAGCAGTTCTTC
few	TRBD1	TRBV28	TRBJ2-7	CASSSTGGITYEQYF	TGTGCCAGCAGCTCCACAGGGGGCATCACCTACGAGCAGTACTTC
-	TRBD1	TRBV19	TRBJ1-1	CASSHLRQGYTEAFF	TGTGCCAGTAGTCATTTGAGACAGGGATACACTGAAGCTTTCTTT
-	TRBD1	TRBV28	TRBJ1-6	CASSGGQGLNSPLHF	TGTGCCAGCAGTGGGGGACAGGGGTTGAATTCACCCCTCCACTTT
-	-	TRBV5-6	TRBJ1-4	CASSLGGTLQKLFF	TGTGCCAGCAGCTTGGGGGGGACATTACAAAAACTGTTTTTT
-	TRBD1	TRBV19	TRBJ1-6	CASSPHPKTGWNSPLHF	TGTGCCAGTAGCCCCCACCCGAAGACAGGGTGGAATTCACCCCTCCACTTT
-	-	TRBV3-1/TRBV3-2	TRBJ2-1	CASSQDIRYNEQFF	TGTGCCAGCAGCCAAGATATCCGGTACAATGAGCAGTTCTTC
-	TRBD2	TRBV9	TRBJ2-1	CASSVLPGASGGVNEQFF	TGTGCCAGCAGCGTCCTCCCAGGAGCTAGCGGGGGGGTCAATGAGCAGTTCTTC
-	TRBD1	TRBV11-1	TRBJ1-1	CASSIRGDTEAFF	TGTGCCAGCAGTATCAGGGGGGACACTGAAGCTTTCTTT
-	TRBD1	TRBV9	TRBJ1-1	CASSALGQGDTEAFF	TGTGCCAGCAGCGCCTTAGGACAGGGCGACACTGAAGCTTTCTTT
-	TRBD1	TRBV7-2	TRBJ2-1	CASSSRTGNDEQFF	TGTGCCAGCAGCTCCCGGACAGGGAACGATGAGCAGTTCTTC
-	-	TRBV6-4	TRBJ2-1	CASSGGLNNEQFF	TGTGCCAGCAGTGGAGGACTAAACAATGAGCAGTTCTTC
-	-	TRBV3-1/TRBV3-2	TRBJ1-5	CASSQEFGVGQPQHF	TGTGCCAGCAGCCAAGAATTCGGGGTTGGTCAGCCCCAGCATTTT
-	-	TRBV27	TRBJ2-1	CASSRTTDSYNEQFF	TGTGCCAGCTCGAGAACTACGGATTCCTACAATGAGCAGTTCTTC
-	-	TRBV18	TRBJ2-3	CASNGMGADTQYF	TGTGCCAGCAACGGGATGGGCGCAGATACGCAGTATTTT
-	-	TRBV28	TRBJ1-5	CASSPMGSNQPQHF	TGTGCCAGCAGTCCTATGGGCAGCAATCAGCCCCAGCATTTT
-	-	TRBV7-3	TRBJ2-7	CASSSAWGAPPNF	TGTGCCAGCAGCTCCGCCTGGGGCGCACCCCCAAACTTC
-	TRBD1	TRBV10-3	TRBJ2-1	CAISESTTGGYEQFF	TGTGCCATCAGTGAGTCGACTACAGGGGGCTATGAGCAGTTCTTC
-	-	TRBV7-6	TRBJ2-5	CASSPVGKYQETQYF	TGTGCCAGCAGCCCTGTCGGGAAGTACCAAGAGACCCAGTACTTC
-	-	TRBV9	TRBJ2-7	CASSVDQRQEQYF	TGTGCCAGCAGCGTAGATCAGCGCCAAGAGCAGTACTTC